This entry describes one TCR beta chain. Its antigen is unknown. No much larger clone exists at a distance of one base, and base qualities are not known. The library was built by means of the immunoSEQ multiplex PCR assay. In its TCRdb copy, this immuneACCESS table keeps in-frame sequences only and misses some clones. Where compared with another copy, unresolved V genes explain less than half of these, and the others have no known cause. Counted in this sample were around 69,000 clones; roughly 88% of them appeared once. Roughly 1.4% of the sample is taken by the ten largest. The data belong to a study of T cell changes during pregnancy in multiple sclerosis (dated by TCRdb to the late 2010s). Broadly, across the study: The study looked at changes in the T cell repertoire across pregnancy in women with multiple sclerosis.

CDR1 and CDR2, per the germline V gene, are SGHTA and FQGTGA. The CDR3 spans 14 residues, from the cysteine through the phenylalanine. Just the 42-base CDR3 DNA is kept, in frame starting at base 1. V is pared back by 2 bases and J by 5 bases, with 12 bases lying between the germline termini. This clonotype originated in a female donor with multiple sclerosis, enrolled in a pregnancy study. The sequencing used peripheral blood, collected in the third trimester of pregnancy. Recombination joined TRBV7-3 with TRBJ1-1, with a weak D call of TRBD1 (5 bases match). The DNA sequence is as follows: TGTGCCAGCAGCTTACAGGGCAGGGAAACTGAAGCTTTCTTT. The resulting protein is CASSLQGRETEAFF. With all but the CDR3 taken from the reference TRBV7-3 and TRBJ1-1 genes, the full variable domain is: GAGVSQTPSNKVTEKGKYVELRCDPISGHTALYWYRQSLGQGPEFLIYFQGTGAADDSGLPNDRFFAVRPEGSVSTLKIQRTERGDSAVYLCASSLQGRETEAFFGQGTRLTVV.